This entry concerns a single T cell receptor (beta chain). The sample originates from a study of T cell responses to AZD1222 COVID-19 vaccine. Study-wide background: Second doses at about 4 or about 12 weeks were pooled.

The method was immunoSEQ multiplex PCR; TCRdb's version includes in-frame clones alone and lacks a portion of them. The repertoire holds about 120,000 clones, with roughly nine tenths as singletons. With 3 bases clipped from V and 4 bases from J, the junction kept 7 bases outside the gene matches. The CDR3 sequence is 15 residues long. Per the germline V gene, CDR1 is SGDLS and CDR2 is YYNGEE. The clonotype was recovered from an adult in good health. V usage is TRBV9 and J usage is TRBJ1-3, with TRBD1 matching over 7 bases. The specimen comprised peripheral blood, sampled on day 0 of AZD1222 vaccination. The CDR3 DNA reads TGTGCCAGCAGCGCTCAGACAGGGATCGGAAACACCATATATTTT. It encodes CASSAQTGIGNTIYF.